The clone carrying this TCR beta chain came up many times. The antigen is not known. At the time of active disease, bone marrow was collected from every patient. The sample is drawn from a study of read filtering for tumor transcriptome and immune sequencing. Study details: Whole-transcriptome libraries were prepared after DNase treatment.

This library used 300 to 450 ng RNA and molecular barcoded adaptors spanning alpha/delta and beta/gamma chains. TCRdb independently ran MiXCR on the reads; one entry per CDR3 protein. Among more than 100,000 distinct CDR3 sequences listed, less than 15% were seen once. Study-wide results and caveats: Single-read clonotypes: roughly four fifths of IR-seq clonotypes (around 3.5% of reads), 74.6% of RNA-seq clonotypes (roughly 45% of reads).

Germline V gene data show CDR1 as MNHEY and CDR2 as SMNVEV (reference sequence). Trimming removed 3 bases from V and 2 bases from J, with 11 bases in between. The CDR3 sequence is 14 residues long. The sample taken for sequencing was a population of CD138-negative cells sorted from bone marrow. J is TRBJ2-7 and V is TRBV27, with D maybe TRBD1 (6 bases). This sequence was found in a donor at least 40 years old with multiple myeloma. The CDR3 sequence is CASSFSGQTYEQYF. The CDR3 DNA reads as TGTGCCAGCAGTTTCTCTGGACAGACCTACGAGCAGTACTTC.